The 10 T cell receptor beta chains presented below share a single source sample, sequenced in a study of CD8+ T cells in alopecia areata. It was with CD4, CD8alpha, NKG2D, NKG2ACE and other markers that pooled cutaneous lymph node cells were sorted. RNA was isolated and reverse transcribed to cDNA, the sequencing template. This table comes from immunoSEQ multiplex PCR, and its TCRdb copy is limited to in-frame clones, with some not included. The profile covers around 290,000 clones, none occurring a single time. The specimen sequenced was CD4+ T cells sorted from a lymph node. The receptors shown here come from a C3H/HeJ mouse with alopecia areata. For this strain, the MHC haplotype corresponds to H2-k.

About this clone itself: Gene names are the mouse ones. The read gets to within 4 residues of the CDR3 end, and the germline J gene fills in the rest. The rearrangement uses TRBV31 and TRBJ2-3, with 7 bases fitting TRBD2. Trimming took 3 bases from V and 1 from J; bases not matched to a gene: 4. Per the germline V gene, CDR1 is GKSSPN and CDR2 is SITVG. CDR3 length equals 14 residues. The CDR3 bases that were read are TGTGCCTGGAGATTGGGGGGTGGTGCAGAA. The encoded protein is CAWRLGGGAE. The whole CDR3 region reads CAWRLGGGAETLYF. The entire variable domain, with the rest obtained from reference TRBV31 and TRBJ2-3, is as follows: AQTIHQWPVAEIKAVGSPLSLGCTIKGKSSPNLYWYWQATGGTLQQLFYSITVGQVESVVQLNLSASRPKDDQFILSTEKLLLSHSGFYLCAWRLGGGAETLYFGSGTRLTVL.

In its sample, this clone was seen many times. Genes and germline are mouse. The CDR3 is cut off 4 residues early in the read; its end comes from the germline J gene. Other DNA sequences of this sample code for an identical CDR3. The rearrangement uses TRBV14 and TRBJ2-5; TRBD1 matches 11 bases. The CDR3 totals 14 residues. CDR1 SGHDT and CDR2 FRDEAV come from the germline V gene. The sequenced CDR3 bases are TGTGCCAGCAGTCGGACAGGGGGCAGAGAC. Protein: CASSRTGGRD. The entire CDR3 reads CASSRTGGRDTQYF.

For this clone: Gene and germline names: mouse. The CDR3 end falls 4 residues outside the read, so it is completed with the germline J gene. The chain recombines TRBV13-2 with TRBJ2-3; TRBD1 aligns across 8 bases. The CDR3 has 12 residues. CDR1 and CDR2 (germline): NNHNN, SYGAGS (reference sequence). The DNA read from the CDR3 is TGTGCCAGCGCCGACAGGGGAGAA. Translated: CASADRGE. The entire CDR3 reads CASADRGETLYF.

In its sample, this clone was seen a few times. Gene names denote mouse genes. The CDR3 end falls 4 residues outside the read, so it is completed with the germline J gene. J is TRBJ1-1 and V is TRBV1, with 8 bases aligning to TRBD1. Germline loops: CDR1 NSQYPW, CDR2 LRSPGD (reference sequence). The CDR3 loop spans 14 amino acids. The CDR3 bases that were read are TGCACCTGCAGTGGGGGACAGGCAAGGACA. It is translated as CTCSGGQART. In full, the CDR3 reads CTCSGGQARTEVFF.

On this clone itself: Genes and germline come from the mouse. Read coverage stops 4 residues before the CDR3 terminus; the germline J gene supplies the remainder. The J gene is TRBJ1-1, the V gene TRBV19; D uncertain. The CDR3 consists of 13 residues. V was shortened by 2 bases and J by 1 base, with 6 bases between the two germline ends. The germline V gene encodes CDR1 FNHDT and CDR2 SITEND (reference sequence). CDR3 region: CASSIFRNTEVFF. The part of the CDR3 DNA that was read is TGTGCCAGCAGTATTTTCAGAAACACA.

Regarding this clone: Germline and genes here are mouse. The read halts 4 residues ahead of the CDR3 end, with the missing end drawn from the germline J gene. The chain joins TRBV19 to TRBJ2-2, with D perhaps matching TRBD1 (6 bases). Germline CDR1 and CDR2: FNHDT and SITEND (reference sequence). V lost 3 bases to trimming and J lost 2 bases, with 8 bases between them. The CDR3 runs 14 residues. CDR3 bases read: TGTGCCAGCAGTACTAGGGGGAACACCGGG. It specifies CASSTRGNTG. The CDR3 in full is CASSTRGNTGQLYF.

For this clone: The genes and germline here are from mouse. CDR3 sequence reads: CASSQDRGQYAEQFF. Incomplete CDR3 DNA: TGTGCCAGCAGCCAAGATCGTGGACAGTATGCT. The chain combines TRBV5 with TRBJ2-1; a possible D gene is TRBD1 (6 bases). Coverage ceases 4 residues before the CDR3 finishes, and the germline J gene fills in the end. The CDR3 is 15 residues long. The germline gives CDR1 LGHNA, CDR2 YNLKQL (reference sequence). Trimming shortened V by 0 bases and J by 4 bases, and 10 bases separated the two germline ends.

This clone came up a few times. Here the gene names and germline are mouse. The CDR3 extends 3 residues past the end of the read, so its final part is completed from the germline J gene. In the same sample, other DNA sequences code for this CDR3. The chain combines TRBV13-1 with TRBJ1-6; TRBD1 might be the D (5 bases). TRBJ1-6 is an ORF, and what it does is uncertain. V shed 5 bases and J shed 3 bases, with 6 bases lying between them. The V gene's germline CDR1 is NSHNY and CDR2 SYGAGN. The CDR3 sequence is 13 residues long. The covered CDR3 bases are TGTGCCAGCAGACAGGACTATAATTCGCCC. Translating it yields CASRQDYNSP. The entire CDR3 protein reads CASRQDYNSPLYF.

There are a few counts of this clone. Gene and germline names: mouse. The CDR3 goes on 4 residues after the read ends, and that part is filled in from the germline J gene. The rearrangement joins TRBV1 to TRBJ2-1; 10 bases are shared with TRBD2. J lost 6 bases, V lost 0 bases, and 5 bases had no gene match. This CDR3 contains 16 residues. CDR1 is NSQYPW, CDR2 LRSPGD, per germline (reference sequence). The sequenced part of the CDR3 DNA is TGCACCTGCAGTGCAGATAGGCTGGGGGGGCCTGCT. Protein sequence: CTCSADRLGGPA. The whole CDR3 sequence reads CTCSADRLGGPAEQFF.

The table lists this clone with a few counts. Germline and genes: mouse. With the read ending 4 residues before the CDR3 end, the germline J gene is used to fill in that end. The same CDR3 arises from other DNA sequences in this sample as well. The V and J genes are TRBV13-2 and TRBJ2-7; D possibly corresponds to TRBD2 (7 bases). Germline V gene sequence: CDR1 NNHNN, CDR2 SYGAGS (reference sequence). There are 14 residues in the CDR3. V dropped 1 base and J dropped 0 bases, with 8 bases sitting between them. CDR3 DNA (partial): TGTGCCAGCGGTGATAGGGGGGGCTCCTAT. Protein product: CASGDRGGSY. The full CDR3 reads CASGDRGGSYEQYF.